These 31 T cell receptor beta chains came from one sample sequenced in a study of tumor T cells in aggressive B-cell lymphoma. Measured with immunoSEQ multiplex PCR; TCRdb has only the in-frame clones, and not every one. The sample has some 2,000 clones, 90% seen once. The sequenced material came from tumor tissue. Receptor source: an adult with diffuse large B cell lymphoma.

This chain uses TRBV7-8 with TRBJ2-4; a possible D gene is TRBD1 (6 bases). V was shortened by 1 base and J by 12 bases, with 13 bases between the two germline ends. Germline loops: CDR1 SGHVS, CDR2 FQNEAQ. This CDR3 is 13 amino acids long. The CDR3 nucleotides read TGTGCCAGCAGCTTAGTGGGAAGGGACACTCAGTACTTC. Translating it yields CASSLVGRDTQYF.

The chain links TRBV13 to TRBJ1-4; D may be TRBD1 (6 bases). CDR1 and CDR2 (germline): PRHDT, FYEKMQ (reference sequence). This CDR3 has 17 residues. V was pared by 4 bases and J by 7 bases, with 22 bases between. The CDR3 here is CASSSRRYRARGEKLFF. CDR3 DNA sequence: TGTGCCAGCAGCTCCCGGCGGTACAGGGCCCGAGGTGAAAAACTGTTTTTT. Complete variable domain (other parts from reference TRBV13 and TRBJ1-4): AAGVIQSPRHLIKEKRETATLKCYPIPRHDTVYWYQQGPGQDPQFLISFYEKMQSDKGSIPDRFSAQQFSDYHSELNMSSLELGDSALYFCASSSRRYRARGEKLFFGSGTQLSVL.

The gene calls are TRBV27 and TRBJ1-1; tentative D call: TRBD1 (5 bases). Trimming cost V 3 bases and J 1 base, with 9 bases left between them. Germline assignment: CDR1 MNHEY and CDR2 SMNVEV (reference sequence). The CDR3 has 14 amino acids. CDR3 residues: CASSLGRGNTEAFF. Here the CDR3 DNA reads TGTGCCAGCAGTTTGGGGAGGGGGAACACTGAAGCTTTCTTT.

The V and J genes are TRBV13 and TRBJ2-1; 11 bases match TRBD2. The V segment lost 5 bases and the J segment 0 bases; nucleotides outside the gene matches: 9. Looked up from germline, CDR1 is PRHDT and CDR2 is FYEKMQ (reference sequence). The CDR3 spans 18 residues. The CDR3 spells CASSTMTSGETSYNEQFF. CDR3 nucleotide sequence: TGTGCCAGCAGCACCATGACTAGCGGGGAAACCTCCTACAATGAGCAGTTCTTC. The whole variable domain, filled in from reference TRBV13 and TRBJ2-1, reads AAGVIQSPRHLIKEKRETATLKCYPIPRHDTVYWYQQGPGQDPQFLISFYEKMQSDKGSIPDRFSAQQFSDYHSELNMSSLELGDSALYFCASSTMTSGETSYNEQFFGPGTRLTVL.

The chain has TRBV6-5 and TRBJ1-5, with TRBD1 matching 11 bases. V lost 6 bases and J lost 7; bases outside the gene matches: 8. This CDR3 has 15 amino acids. The germline V gene has CDR1 MNHEY and CDR2 SVGAGI. CDR3 bases: TGTGCCAGCAGCCCTGCGGGACAGGGGGGACAGCCCCAGCATTTT. Its protein is CASSPAGQGGQPQHF.

This chain links TRBV27 with TRBJ1-6, with 12 bases identical to TRBD1. From germline, CDR1 is MNHEY and CDR2 SMNVEV (reference sequence). With 4 bases clipped from V and 0 bases from J, the junction kept 10 bases outside the gene matches. The CDR3 runs 20 residues. CDR3 sequence (DNA): TGTGCCAGCAGTTCCTCCGGGACAGGGGGCTCCAGCTCCTATAATTCACCCCTCCACTTT. This codes for CASSSSGTGGSSSYNSPLHF.

This clone was observed a few times. The J gene is TRBJ2-1, the V gene TRBV27; D is possibly TRBD2 (6 bases). V was pared by 8 bases and J by 7 bases, with 15 bases between. The CDR3 length is 13 residues. Germline CDR1 reads MNHEY; CDR2 reads SMNVEV (reference sequence). The CDR3 sequence: CASRLGTLNEQFF. The DNA of the CDR3 is TGTGCCAGCCGCCTCGGGACTCTAAATGAGCAGTTCTTC.

This chain links TRBV28 with TRBJ2-1, with TRBD2 as a possible D gene (5 bases). Germline lookup yields CDR1 MDHEN and CDR2 SYDVKM. The CDR3 sequence is 16 residues long. Trimming shortened V by 4 bases and J by 0 bases, and 13 bases separated the two germline ends. The CDR3, as DNA: TGTGCCAGCAGTTCCCGGACTCCGAGCTCCTACAATGAGCAGTTCTTC. This encodes CASSSRTPSSYNEQFF.

The chain couples TRBV7-9 to TRBJ2-3; D might be TRBD1 (5 bases). Germline-derived CDR1 and CDR2 are SEHNR and FQNEAQ (reference sequence). The V end lost 4 bases, the J end lost 4 bases, and 24 bases lay between the germline ends. The CDR3 contains 18 residues. CDR3 sequence (DNA): TGTGCCAGCAGCTCTCAGGGAAAGGGCCCTTATTCGGCAGATACGCAGTATTTT. Amino acids: CASSSQGKGPYSADTQYF.

This rearrangement joins TRBV10-3 to TRBJ1-5; 7 bases are a match to TRBD1. Germline trimming cut 8 bases from V and 2 bases from J; bases unmatched to any gene: 3. Germline V lookup: CDR1 ENHRY, CDR2 SYGVKD. This CDR3 comprises 13 residues. CDR3 coding DNA: TGTGCCATCGGGACAGTCGGCAATCAGCCCCAGCATTTT. It encodes CAIGTVGNQPQHF.

V and J are TRBV13 and TRBJ2-5; 7 bases are shared with TRBD1. The CDR3 extends over 13 amino acids. CDR1 is PRHDT, CDR2 FYEKMQ, per germline (reference sequence). With 5 bases clipped from V and 7 bases from J, the junction kept 7 bases outside the gene matches. CDR3 bases: TGTGCCAGCAGCCGAGACAGGGTGGGGACCCAGTACTTC. Amino acids: CASSRDRVGTQYF. The full variable domain, rest sourced from reference TRBV13 and TRBJ2-5, is AAGVIQSPRHLIKEKRETATLKCYPIPRHDTVYWYQQGPGQDPQFLISFYEKMQSDKGSIPDRFSAQQFSDYHSELNMSSLELGDSALYFCASSRDRVGTQYFGPGTRLLVL.

This clone was found once. This chain connects TRBV2 to TRBJ2-2, with 9 positions matching TRBD1. The CDR3 spans 14 residues. The J segment lost 6 bases and the V segment lost 7 bases, leaving 6 bases of the junction unmatched. Germline loops: CDR1 SNHLY, CDR2 FYNNEI. CDR3 DNA sequence: TGTGCCAGCAATCGGGACAGGGTCGCCGGGGAGCTGTTTTTT. Protein sequence: CASNRDRVAGELFF.

The chain joins TRBV18 to TRBJ2-5, with D tentatively TRBD2 (6 bases). CDR1 is KGHSH and CDR2 is LQKENI in the germline V gene. The ends were cut back, 3 bases at V and 1 base at J, with 9 bases in the middle. There are 14 residues in the CDR3. This chain's CDR3 is CASSPRDFQETQYF. The CDR3 nucleotides are TGTGCCAGCTCACCCCGGGACTTCCAAGAGACCCAGTACTTC.

This clone appeared once. V is TRBV10-1 and J is TRBJ2-3; 11 bases align to TRBD1. The V gene end was trimmed by 3 bases and the J gene end by 4 bases; junction bases not matched to a gene: 6. Germline CDR1 reads WNHNN; CDR2 reads SYGVQD (reference sequence). This CDR3 region has 16 residues. The CDR3 nucleotides read TGCGCCAGCAGTGATTCCGGACAGGGGGCCTCAGATACGCAGTATTTT. Its protein product is CASSDSGQGASDTQYF.

This chain uses TRBV6-6 with TRBJ2-4; 10 bases are a match to TRBD1. This CDR3 contains 14 residues. Germline lookup yields CDR1 MNHNY and CDR2 SVGAGI (reference sequence). The V gene end was trimmed by 7 bases and the J gene end by 8 bases; junction bases not matched to a gene: 8. CDR3 loop: CASTKGDRGDIQYF. As DNA, the CDR3 is TGTGCCAGCACCAAGGGGGACAGGGGAGACATTCAGTACTTC.

This sequence joins TRBV28 and TRBJ1-5; unclear D gene. CDR3 length: 14 residues. CDR1 and CDR2 from the germline V gene are MDHEN and SYDVKM. V shed 8 bases and J shed 5 bases, with 16 bases lying between them. The CDR3, as DNA: TGTGCCAGCGCTAACTCGGGTTCCTATCAGCCCCAGCATTTT. This encodes CASANSGSYQPQHF.

The chain couples TRBV2 to TRBJ2-7; D is unclear. Germline values: CDR1 SNHLY, CDR2 FYNNEI. The CDR3 length is 15 residues. The V and J ends lost 8 bases and 3 bases respectively, with 20 bases between them. CDR3 sequence reads: CASAVSVAVLYEQYF. The DNA of the CDR3 is TGTGCCAGCGCGGTCTCAGTGGCGGTGCTCTACGAGCAGTACTTC.

The chain is built from TRBV5-8 and TRBJ2-5; 13 bases fit TRBD2. Germline V lookup: CDR1 SGHTS, CDR2 YDEGEE. CDR3 length equals 16 residues. With V trimmed by 0 bases and J by 1 base, 0 bases remained unmatched. CDR3 sequence reads: CASSLGLAGGQETQYF. Written as DNA, the CDR3 is TGTGCCAGCAGCTTGGGACTAGCGGGGGGCCAAGAGACCCAGTACTTC.

The chain carries TRBV5-1 and TRBJ2-7; D might be TRBD2 (5 bases). This CDR3 is built from 13 residues. Germline assignment: CDR1 SGHRS and CDR2 YFSETQ. The V end lost 4 bases, the J end lost 3 bases, and 11 bases lay between the germline ends. CDR3 nucleotide sequence: TGCGCCAGCAGCCTAAGCGGAGACTACGAGCAGTACTTC. Encoded protein: CASSLSGDYEQYF.

Details on this clone: Relative to the germline gene, one junction end is altered; a read error may explain this. The CDR3 region has the DNA TGTGCCAGTGACGGTGGGGCCAACGTTCTGACTTTC. This codes for CASDGGANVLTF. This sequence joins TRBV19 and TRBJ2-6; possible D gene TRBD1, 5 bases. The CDR3 totals 12 residues. The germline gives CDR1 LNHDA, CDR2 SQIVND (reference sequence). Variable domain in full (rest from reference TRBV19 and TRBJ2-6): DGGITQSPKYLFRKEGQNVTLSCEQNLNHDAMYWYRQDPGQGLRLIYYSQIVNDFQKGDIAEGYSVSREKKESFPLTVTSAQKNPTAFYLCASDGGANVLTFGAGSRLTVL.

The chain carries TRBV29-1 and TRBJ1-1, with 7 bases matching TRBD1. The CDR3 spans 12 residues. Germline V CDR1 and CDR2: SQVTM, ANQGSEA. The CDR3 coding sequence is TGCAGTGGGGACAGCTTGAACACTGAAGCTTTCTTT. It codes for CSGDSLNTEAFF.

The chain carries TRBV10-3 and TRBJ2-2; 11 nucleotides align to TRBD2. The germline CDR1 and CDR2 sequences are ENHRY and SYGVKD. The V gene end was trimmed by 6 bases and the J gene end by 4 bases; junction bases not matched to a gene: 13. This CDR3 comprises 18 residues. Here the CDR3 reads CAIRKTLAGGRGTGELFF. The DNA of the CDR3 is TGTGCCATCAGGAAGACGCTAGCGGGAGGACGGGGCACCGGGGAGCTGTTTTTT.

The chain joins TRBV25-1 to TRBJ1-1, with a tentative D call TRBD1 (6 bases). Germline assignment: CDR1 MGHDK and CDR2 SYGVNS. This CDR3 has 14 residues. Trimming pared 0 bases from V and 10 bases from J, leaving 15 bases between. CDR3 sequence reads: CASSEYVPGARAFF. CDR3 bases: TGTGCCAGCAGTGAATACGTCCCAGGGGCACGAGCTTTCTTT.

The V call is TRBV5-4, the J call TRBJ1-3; D is ambiguous. V was clipped by 0 bases and J by 0 bases, with 13 bases between them. The V gene's germline CDR1 is SGHNT and CDR2 YYREEE (reference sequence). This CDR3 contains 17 residues. This CDR3 reads CASSLGGNLNSGNTIYF. The CDR3 nucleotides are TGTGCCAGCAGCTTGGGAGGGAACCTCAACTCTGGAAACACCATATATTTT.

The chain carries TRBV18 and TRBJ2-5; 9 nucleotides align to TRBD1. Per germline, CDR1 KGHSH and CDR2 LQKENI. CDR3 length: 14 amino acids. V lost 1 base and J lost 5; bases outside the gene matches: 2. The CDR3, as DNA: TGTGCCAGCTCACCACAGGGACAGGGTGAGACCCAGTACTTC. This encodes CASSPQGQGETQYF.

This sequence joins TRBV6-5 and TRBJ1-3, with TRBD1 as a possible D gene (6 bases). The V end lost 0 bases, the J end lost 2 bases, and 11 bases lay between the germline ends. This CDR3 has 16 residues. Per the germline V gene, CDR1 is MNHEY and CDR2 is SVGAGI. Here the CDR3 reads CASSYSNQGPGNTIYF. The CDR3 region has the DNA TGTGCCAGCAGTTACTCGAACCAGGGGCCTGGAAACACCATATATTTT.

The rearrangement links TRBV5-1 to TRBJ1-1; the D gene is possibly TRBD1 (6 bases). The CDR3 covers 14 residues. The germline V gene has CDR1 SGHRS and CDR2 YFSETQ. The ends were cut back, 6 bases at V and 3 bases at J, with 15 bases in the middle. CDR3 coding DNA: TGCGCCAGCAAGACAATACAGGGAGACACTGAAGCTTTCTTT. It yields the protein CASKTIQGDTEAFF.

V is TRBV13 and J is TRBJ2-7, with TRBD2 identical over 8 bases. From germline, CDR1 is PRHDT and CDR2 FYEKMQ (reference sequence). This CDR3 is built from 19 residues. Trimming cost V 2 bases and J 3 bases; bases outside gene matches: 18. DNA for the CDR3: TGTGCCAGCAGCTTATCCCCCGGGGGGGGTGCGGGAGAGGTCTACGAGCAGTACTTC. Translated: CASSLSPGGGAGEVYEQYF.

The chain has TRBV18 and TRBJ2-4; 7 bases match TRBD2. The CDR3 is 16 amino acids. Germline CDR1 and CDR2: KGHSH and LQKENI. With V trimmed by 0 bases and J by 0 bases, 2 bases remained unmatched. Here the CDR3 reads CASSPPAGTAKNIQYF. The CDR3 region has the DNA TGTGCCAGCTCACCACCAGCGGGAACAGCCAAAAACATTCAGTACTTC.

This clone has a single count. The chain is built from TRBV7-8 and TRBJ2-2; 7 bases line up with TRBD2. The germline V gene encodes CDR1 SGHVS and CDR2 FQNEAQ. Trimming at V came to 5 bases and at J to 2 bases, leaving 8 bases not matched to a gene. CDR3 length: 16 amino acids. CDR3 sequence reads: CASSPNTGLNTGELFF. CDR3 nucleotide sequence: TGTGCCAGCAGCCCAAATACGGGACTAAACACCGGGGAGCTGTTTTTT.

The chain is built from TRBV23-1 and TRBJ2-3, with 9 bases aligning to TRBD2. TRBV23-1 counts as an open reading frame of uncertain function. CDR3 length: 17 amino acids. V lost 3 bases, J lost 2 bases, and 9 bases stayed unmatched. CDR3 in amino acids: CASSQRTGTSLTDTQYF. The CDR3 DNA is TGCGCCAGCAGTCAGAGGACCGGGACTAGCCTCACAGATACGCAGTATTTT.